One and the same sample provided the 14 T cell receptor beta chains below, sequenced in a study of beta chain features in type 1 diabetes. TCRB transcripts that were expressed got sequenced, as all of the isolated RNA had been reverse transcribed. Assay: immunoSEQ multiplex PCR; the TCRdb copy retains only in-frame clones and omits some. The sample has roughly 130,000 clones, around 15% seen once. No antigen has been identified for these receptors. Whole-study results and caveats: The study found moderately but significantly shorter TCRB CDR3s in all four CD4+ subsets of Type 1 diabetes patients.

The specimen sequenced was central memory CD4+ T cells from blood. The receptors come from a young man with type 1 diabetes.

CDR3 nucleotides: TGCGCCAGCAGCTTGGCTGGCAGGTATGATTCACCCCTCCACTTT. Its translation is CASSLAGRYDSPLHF. The chain employs TRBV5-1 and TRBJ1-6; D gene ambiguous. Between the trimmed V and J ends, which lost 0 bases and 8 bases, there was a span of 12 bases. Germline loops: CDR1 SGHRS, CDR2 YFSETQ. The CDR3 spans 15 residues.

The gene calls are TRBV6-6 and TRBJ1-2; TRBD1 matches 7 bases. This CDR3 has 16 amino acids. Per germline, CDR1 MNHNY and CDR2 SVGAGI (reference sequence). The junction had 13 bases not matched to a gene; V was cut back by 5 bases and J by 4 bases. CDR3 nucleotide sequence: TGTGCCAGCAGTCAAACAGGACAGGCAGGAACCTATGGCTACACCTTC. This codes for CASSQTGQAGTYGYTF.

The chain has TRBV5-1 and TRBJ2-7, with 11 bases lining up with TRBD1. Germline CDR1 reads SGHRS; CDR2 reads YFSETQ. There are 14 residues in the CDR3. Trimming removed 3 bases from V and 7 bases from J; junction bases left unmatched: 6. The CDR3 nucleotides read TGCGCCAGCAGCTCGGGACAGGGGGTCCGAGAGCAGTACTTC. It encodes CASSSGQGVREQYF. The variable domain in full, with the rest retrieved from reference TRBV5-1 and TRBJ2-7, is KAGVTQTPRYLIKTRGQQVTLSCSPISGHRSVSWYQQTPGQGLQFLFEYFSETQRNKGNFPGRFSGRQFSNSRSEMNVSTLELGDSALYLCASSSGQGVREQYFGPGTRLTVT.

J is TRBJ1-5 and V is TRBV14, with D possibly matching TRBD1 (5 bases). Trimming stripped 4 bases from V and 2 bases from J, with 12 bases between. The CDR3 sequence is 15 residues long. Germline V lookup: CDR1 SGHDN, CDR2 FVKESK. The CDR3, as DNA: TGTGCCAGCAGCCCTTCAGGAGGGGGCAATCAGCCCCAGCATTTT. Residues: CASSPSGGGNQPQHF.

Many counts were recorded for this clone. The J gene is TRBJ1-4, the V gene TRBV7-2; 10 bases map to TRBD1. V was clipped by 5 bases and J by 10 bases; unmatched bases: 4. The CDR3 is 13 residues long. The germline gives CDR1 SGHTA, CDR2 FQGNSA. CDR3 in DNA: TGTGCCAGCAGCGACAGGGGGCGGGGAAAACTGTTTTTT. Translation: CASSDRGRGKLFF.

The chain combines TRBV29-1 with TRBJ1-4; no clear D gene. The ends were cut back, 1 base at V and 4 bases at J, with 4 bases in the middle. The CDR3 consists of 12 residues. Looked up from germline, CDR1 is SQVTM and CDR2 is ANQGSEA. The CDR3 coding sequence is TGCAGCGTTGAAGGGGTTAATGAAAAACTGTTTTTT. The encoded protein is CSVEGVNEKLFF.

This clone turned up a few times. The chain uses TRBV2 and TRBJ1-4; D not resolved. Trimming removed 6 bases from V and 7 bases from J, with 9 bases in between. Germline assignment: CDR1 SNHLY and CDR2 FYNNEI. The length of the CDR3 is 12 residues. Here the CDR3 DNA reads TGTGCCAGCAGAACCGGGAGTGAAAAACTGTTTTTT. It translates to CASRTGSEKLFF.

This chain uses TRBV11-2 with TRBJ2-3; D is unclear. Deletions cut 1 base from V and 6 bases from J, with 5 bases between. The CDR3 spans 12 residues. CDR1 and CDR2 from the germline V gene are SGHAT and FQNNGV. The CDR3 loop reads CASSLVGDTQYF. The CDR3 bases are TGTGCCAGCAGCTTAGTAGGCGATACGCAGTATTTT.

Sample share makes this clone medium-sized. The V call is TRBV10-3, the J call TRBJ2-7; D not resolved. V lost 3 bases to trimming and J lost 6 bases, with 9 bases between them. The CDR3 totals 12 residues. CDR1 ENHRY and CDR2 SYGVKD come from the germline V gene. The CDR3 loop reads CAISDRLGEQYF. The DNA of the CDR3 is TGTGCCATCAGTGACAGGCTAGGCGAGCAGTACTTC.

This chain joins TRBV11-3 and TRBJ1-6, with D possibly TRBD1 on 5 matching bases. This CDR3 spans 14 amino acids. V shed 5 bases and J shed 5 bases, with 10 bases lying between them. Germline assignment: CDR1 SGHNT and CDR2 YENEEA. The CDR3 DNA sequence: TGTGCCAGCAGCAAGACAGCGAATAATTCACCCCTCCACTTT. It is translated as CASSKTANNSPLHF.

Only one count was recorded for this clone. In DNA, the CDR3 is TGTGCCACCTCGGGGGGCTACGAGCAGTACTTC. Protein: CATSGGYEQYF. The gene calls are TRBV7-9 and TRBJ2-7; 7 bases fit TRBD2. CDR1 SEHNR and CDR2 FQNEAQ come from the germline V gene (reference sequence). The CDR3 covers 11 residues. Trimming at V came to 10 bases and at J to 3 bases, leaving 3 bases not matched to a gene.

For the CDR3, the DNA is TGCGCCAGCAGCCAAGAACGGGGTGAAAAACTGTTTTTT. Translation: CASSQERGEKLFF. This chain connects TRBV4-3 to TRBJ1-4; D is unclear. The germline V gene encodes CDR1 LGHNA and CDR2 YSLEER. Trimming took 0 bases from V and 7 from J, leaving 6 bases between them. This CDR3 is built from 13 residues.

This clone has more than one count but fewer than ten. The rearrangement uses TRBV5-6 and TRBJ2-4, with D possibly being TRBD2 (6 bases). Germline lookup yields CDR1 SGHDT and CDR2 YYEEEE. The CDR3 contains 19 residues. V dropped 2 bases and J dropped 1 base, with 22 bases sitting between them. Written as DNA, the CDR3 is TGTGCCAGCAGCTTAGATCGGGGCGGGGTGAGAGGCGCCAAAAACATTCAGTACTTC. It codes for CASSLDRGGVRGAKNIQYF. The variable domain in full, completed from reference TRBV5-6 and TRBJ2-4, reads DAGVTQSPTHLIKTRGQQVTLRCSPKSGHDTVSWYQQALGQGPQFIFQYYEEEERQRGNFPDRFSGHQFPNYSSELNVNALLLGDSALYLCASSLDRGGVRGAKNIQYFGAGTRLSVL.

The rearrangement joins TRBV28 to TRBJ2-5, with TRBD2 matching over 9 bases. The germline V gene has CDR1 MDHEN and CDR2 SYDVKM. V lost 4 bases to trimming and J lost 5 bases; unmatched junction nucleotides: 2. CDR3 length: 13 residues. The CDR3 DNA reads TGTGCCAGCAGTTCCCTAGCGGGGGAGACCCAGTACTTC. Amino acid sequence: CASSSLAGETQYF.